This T cell receptor (beta chain) was obtained from a study of shared clonotypes between healthy human individuals. J was trimmed by 7 bases and V by 1 base; bases with no gene match: 3. The CDR3 sequence is 13 residues long. Germline values: CDR1 SGHDT, CDR2 YYEEEE. Findings of the study overall: Though the depth was large, rarefaction showed that sorted-subset sequencing was incomplete. The diversity represented, both genetic and in exposure history, was limited by few donors. Read depth was anticipated to influence clonotype sharing among donors.

Donors included only healthy HIV-negative adults lacking recent acute infections or vaccinations. Using immunoSEQ multiplex PCR, the repertoire was profiled, and TCRdb retains in-frame clones only, with some absent. The sample has about a million clones; 70% to 85% are singletons. As to this clone: Its antigen is not identified.

The V call is TRBV5-6, the J call TRBJ1-2; TRBD1 matches at 8 bases. This sequence originates from a man aged 18 to 30 in good health. Some clones in this sample may be carry-over from other donors' samples. The sample taken for sequencing was memory CD4+ T cells from PBMCs. Specified subset: CD45RA-negative fraction. As DNA, the CDR3 is TGTGCCAGCAGCTTGAGACAGGGGCTTGGCTACACCTTC. Translated, it gives CASSLRQGLGYTF.